Listed here are 27 T cell receptor beta chains from one sample, sequenced in a study of blood T cell repertoires in COVID-19 (dated by TCRdb to about 2020). Libraries were built with the immunoSEQ multiplex PCR assay. Held by TCRdb, this immuneACCESS table contains in-frame sequences only and omits some clones. Under half of the omission traces to an unresolved V gene where checked; the cause of the rest is unknown. For this sample there are roughly 430,000 clones; roughly 90% appear just once. Roughly 2% of the sample rests with the top ten. The sequencing sample was made of PBMCs or T cells enriched from blood (not recorded which). All receptors derive from a woman in her thirties or forties with acute COVID-19.

The J gene is TRBJ1-1, the V gene TRBV19; D not resolved. The CDR3 covers 14 residues. V was trimmed by 5 bases and J by 4 bases, leaving 14 bases between them. CDR1 is LNHDA, CDR2 SQIVND, per germline (reference sequence). The CDR3 DNA sequence: TGTGCCAGTAGTTGGAGCCCCGTGGGCACTGAAGCTTTCTTT. Translation gives CASSWSPVGTEAFF.

J is TRBJ1-1 and V is TRBV5-6, with D unresolved. The CDR3 is 12 residues long. Trimming cost V 2 bases and J 9 bases, with 11 bases left between them. Germline V gene sequence: CDR1 SGHDT, CDR2 YYEEEE. As DNA, the CDR3 is TGTGCCAGCAGCTTTTCCAGAACCAAAGCTTTCTTT. Translated, it gives CASSFSRTKAFF.

V usage is TRBV4-2 and J usage is TRBJ2-3; D is unclear. This CDR3 has 13 amino acids. Germline V gene lookup returns CDR1 LGHNA and CDR2 YNFKEQ. The germline V and J ends were trimmed by 8 bases and 6 bases, with 15 bases remaining between them. The CDR3 region is CASGYDTPDTQYF. CDR3 bases: TGTGCCAGCGGCTACGACACCCCCGATACGCAGTATTTT.

This clone was seen just once. The chain employs TRBV4-1 and TRBJ1-3, with D possibly matching TRBD1 (5 bases). The CDR3 extends over 14 amino acids. CDR1 MGHRA and CDR2 YSYEKL come from the germline V gene. V lost 0 bases and J lost 4, with 7 bases in between. The CDR3 bases are TGCGCCAGCAGCCAAGAGGGGCGAGGAAACACCATATATTTT. It is translated as CASSQEGRGNTIYF.

The rearrangement uses TRBV3-1 (or the pseudogene TRBV3-2) and TRBJ1-3, with D possibly TRBD1 on 5 matching bases. Trimming cost V 1 base and J 4 bases, with 14 bases left between them. The germline V gene has CDR1 LGHDT and CDR2 YNNKEL (reference sequence). CDR3 length: 16 amino acids. DNA for the CDR3: TGTGCCAGCAGCCAAGGGGGGGTTTCGCGCGGAAACACCATATATTTT. Translating it yields CASSQGGVSRGNTIYF.

V gene TRBV29-1 combines with J gene TRBJ1-4; D is undetermined. Germline loops: CDR1 SQVTM, CDR2 ANQGSEA. This CDR3 spans 13 amino acids. Trimming took off 5 bases at V and 7 bases at J, with 14 bases between the two ends. The CDR3 DNA is TGCAGCGTTTCCGTGGGCCCGGCTGAAAAACTGTTTTTT. This sequence encodes CSVSVGPAEKLFF.

V and J are TRBV19 and TRBJ1-6, with 8 bases that match TRBD1. J was trimmed by 6 bases and V by 2 bases; bases with no gene match: 3. The CDR3 contains 15 residues. Germline V gene sequence: CDR1 LNHDA, CDR2 SQIVND (reference sequence). The CDR3 bases are TGTGCCAGTAGTATACAGGGGGCGAGTAATTCACCCCTCCACTTT. Translation: CASSIQGASNSPLHF.

The chain combines TRBV5-8 with TRBJ2-7; 7 bases are shared with TRBD2. The V segment lost 1 base and the J segment 9 bases; nucleotides outside the gene matches: 1. CDR3 size: 11 residues. Germline V gene data show CDR1 as SGHTS and CDR2 as YDEGEE. The CDR3 sequence is CASSLWGGQYF. The CDR3 bases are TGTGCCAGCAGCTTGTGGGGGGGGCAGTACTTC.

CDR3 amino acids: CASSNAGVTSTEAFF. In nucleotides, the CDR3 is TGCGCCAGCTCGAACGCAGGGGTAACGAGCACTGAAGCTTTCTTT. V and J are TRBV5-1 and TRBJ1-1; D is perhaps TRBD1 (6 bases). The germline V and J ends were trimmed by 7 bases and 4 bases, with 20 bases remaining between them. Per the germline V gene, CDR1 is SGHRS and CDR2 is YFSETQ. The CDR3 runs 15 residues.

This clone has just a few counts. This rearrangement joins TRBV18 to TRBJ2-2; D might be TRBD2 (6 bases). The V gene's germline CDR1 is KGHSH and CDR2 LQKENI. V lost 0 bases and J 1 base, leaving 15 bases between the germline ends. CDR3 length equals 18 residues. The CDR3 DNA reads as TGTGCCAGCTCACCACCGACCGGTGGGGGGATGAACACCGGGGAGCTGTTTTTT. Its protein product is CASSPPTGGGMNTGELFF.

The chain has TRBV5-1 and TRBJ1-5; D may be TRBD1 (5 bases). CDR1 is SGHRS, CDR2 YFSETQ, per germline. The V end lost 5 bases, the J end lost 6 bases, and 12 bases lay between the germline ends. This CDR3 spans 13 amino acids. The CDR3 region is CASSAGGSQPQHF. In nucleotides, the CDR3 is TGCGCCAGCAGTGCGGGGGGGAGTCAGCCCCAGCATTTT.

V and J are TRBV11-2 and TRBJ2-1; D unresolved. Germline lookup yields CDR1 SGHAT and CDR2 FQNNGV. The ends were cut back, 8 bases at V and 7 bases at J, with 15 bases in the middle. This CDR3 is built from 13 residues. The DNA for the CDR3 is TGTGCCAGCGCGGCTCGCCTTGTGAATGAGCAGTTCTTC. Its translation is CASAARLVNEQFF.

V is TRBV4-1 and J is TRBJ2-3; unclear D gene. Germline lookup yields CDR1 MGHRA and CDR2 YSYEKL. The CDR3 is 15 amino acids. Trimming cost V 1 base and J 0 bases, with 8 bases left between them. The chain's CDR3 is CASSQVGASTDTQYF. The CDR3 region has the DNA TGCGCCAGCAGCCAAGTGGGCGCTAGCACAGATACGCAGTATTTT.

V and J are TRBV7-9 and TRBJ2-3, with D perhaps matching TRBD2 (6 bases). Germline CDR1 SEHNR, CDR2 FQNEAQ (reference sequence). This CDR3 is built from 17 residues. Trimming pared 2 bases from V and 1 base from J, leaving 16 bases between. In DNA, the CDR3 is TGTGCCAGCAGCTTATTGTCCGGTCCGGGGGGCACAGATACGCAGTATTTT. It encodes CASSLLSGPGGTDTQYF.

This chain connects TRBV19 to TRBJ2-3; D is perhaps TRBD2 (6 bases). Trimming left V 6 bases short and J 2 bases short, with 15 bases between. CDR1 LNHDA and CDR2 SQIVND come from the germline V gene (reference sequence). The CDR3 contains 15 residues. DNA for the CDR3: TGTGCCAGTAGCTTTCAGGCGGGGTCCACAGATACGCAGTATTTT. Translated: CASSFQAGSTDTQYF.

The CDR3 bases are TGTGCCAGCAGTGACCACAGGATCTATGGCTACACCTTC. This translates into CASSDHRIYGYTF. V usage is TRBV6-1 and J usage is TRBJ1-2, with D possibly TRBD1 on 5 matching bases. The CDR3 sequence is 13 residues long. Looked up from germline, CDR1 is MNHNS and CDR2 is SASEGT. The V end lost 3 bases, the J end lost 4 bases, and 9 bases lay between the germline ends.

The rearrangement uses TRBV30 and TRBJ2-2; D perhaps matches TRBD1 (5 bases). Germline lookup yields CDR1 GTSNPN and CDR2 SVGIG (reference sequence). The CDR3 runs to 13 residues. V lost 4 bases and J 3 bases, leaving 9 bases between the germline ends. The CDR3 here is CAWKGAYTGELFF. The CDR3 bases are TGTGCCTGGAAAGGGGCATACACCGGGGAGCTGTTTTTT.

The J gene is TRBJ1-2, the V gene TRBV7-8; TRBD1 agrees at 7 bases. V trimming: 1 base; J trimming: 2 bases; junction bases outside the gene matches: 7. Germline V lookup: CDR1 SGHVS, CDR2 FQNEAQ. CDR3 length: 16 residues. CDR3 sequence (DNA): TGTGCCAGCAGCTTAGGATCGATAGGGGGCAACTATGGCTACACCTTC. Translating it yields CASSLGSIGGNYGYTF.

J is TRBJ1-2 and V is TRBV6-6, with 7 bases identical to TRBD1. CDR1 is MNHNY, CDR2 SVGAGI, per germline (reference sequence). V trimming: 5 bases; J trimming: 5 bases; junction bases outside the gene matches: 11. This CDR3 spans 15 amino acids. The chain's CDR3 is CASSRSGTVSYGYTF. CDR3 sequence (DNA): TGTGCCAGCAGTCGATCCGGGACAGTTTCATATGGCTACACCTTC.

The chain joins TRBV28 to TRBJ1-1; 8 positions agree with TRBD1. Germline CDR1 MDHEN, CDR2 SYDVKM. The CDR3 has 15 residues. With V trimmed by 4 bases and J by 2 bases, 6 bases remained unmatched. CDR3 region: CASSSLGQANTEAFF. In DNA form, the CDR3 reads TGTGCCAGCAGTTCGTTGGGACAGGCTAACACTGAAGCTTTCTTT. The full variable domain, in which reference TRBV28 and TRBJ1-1 provide the parts outside the CDR3, is DVKVTQSSRYLVKRTGEKVFLECVQDMDHENMFWYRQDPGLGLRLIYFSYDVKMKEKGDIPEGYSVSREKKERFSLILESASTNQTSMYLCASSSLGQANTEAFFGQGTRLTVV.

V is TRBV12-2 and J is TRBJ2-3; the table's TRBD2 call for D was not verified on the DNA. TRBV12-2 is a documented pseudogene. The CDR3 runs 21 residues. CDR3 amino acids: CASRLVIRLAGAKPCTDTQYF. The CDR3 DNA sequence: TGTGCAAGTCGCTTAGTAATTCGACTAGCGGGGGCGAAACCTTGCACAGATACGCAGTATTTT.

This chain joins TRBV29-1 and TRBJ2-1, with 11 bases matching TRBD1. V was pared by 6 bases and J by 6 bases, with 1 base of the junction left unmatched. From germline, CDR1 is SQVTM and CDR2 ANQGSEA. This CDR3 has 12 amino acids. CDR3 coding DNA: TGCAGCGTGGGGACAGGGGGCAATGAGCAGTTCTTC. Translating it yields CSVGTGGNEQFF.

The gene calls are TRBV7-2 and TRBJ2-1; 9 bases match TRBD2. The CDR3 sequence is 14 residues long. J was trimmed by 15 bases and V by 0 bases; bases with no gene match: 9. In germline, CDR1 is SGHTA, CDR2 FQGNSA. The CDR3 region has the DNA TGTGCCAGCAGCTTAGCTAGCGGGGGCGCGTTTGGGTTCTTC. Its translation is CASSLASGGAFGFF.

The chain has TRBV6-2 or TRBV6-3 and TRBJ2-7; no clear D gene. V was cut by 5 bases and J by 2 bases, with 4 bases left in between. This CDR3 region has 11 residues. Germline CDR1 and CDR2: MNHEY and SVGEGT. The CDR3 protein is CASSATYEQYF. The CDR3 DNA reads TGTGCCAGCAGTGCGACCTACGAGCAGTACTTC.

Only one count was recorded for this clone. The chain combines TRBV2 with TRBJ2-3; 9 positions agree with TRBD2. This CDR3 region has 15 residues. The germline gives CDR1 SNHLY, CDR2 FYNNEI. V was clipped by 7 bases and J by 2 bases; unmatched bases: 7. CDR3 DNA sequence: TGTGCCAGCATCAAGACTAGCGGAGTCACAGATACGCAGTATTTT. Its translation: CASIKTSGVTDTQYF. The variable domain in full, with the rest retrieved from reference TRBV2 and TRBJ2-3, is EPEVTQTPSHQVTQMGQEVILRCVPISNHLYFYWYRQILGQKVEFLVSFYNNEISEKSEIFDDQFSVERPDGSNFTLKIRSTKLEDSAMYFCASIKTSGVTDTQYFGPGTRLTVL.

Worth noting for this clone: A much more abundant neighbour one base away suggests this may be a read error. The chain uses TRBV29-1 and TRBJ1-2; 12 bases line up with TRBD1. CDR1 and CDR2 (germline): SQVTM, ANQGSEA. Losses at the gene ends were 7 bases for V and 3 bases for J; bases not matched to a gene: 3. CDR3 length: 13 residues. DNA for the CDR3: TGCAGCGCCGGGACAGGGGGCGACTATGGCTACACCTTC. It encodes CSAGTGGDYGYTF. Complete variable domain (other parts from reference TRBV29-1 and TRBJ1-2): SAVISQKPSRDICQRGTSLTIQCQVDSQVTMMFWYRQQPGQSLTLIATANQGSEATYESGFVIDKFPISRPNLTFSTLTVSNMSPEDSSIYLCSAGTGGDYGYTFGSGTRLTVV.

The chain carries TRBV6-5 and TRBJ2-1; 9 bases match TRBD1. This CDR3 comprises 15 residues. After removal of 6 bases from V and 6 bases from J, the junction contained 9 bases not matched to a gene. Germline CDR1 reads MNHEY; CDR2 reads SVGAGI. CDR3 DNA sequence: TGTGCCAGCAGCGCAGGACAGGGGAGACCCAATGAGCAGTTCTTC. Its translation: CASSAGQGRPNEQFF.